This passage covers 7 T cell receptor beta chains from one sample sequenced in a study of tumor and adjacent non-tumor tissue in lung cancer. RNA was extracted from bulk tissue without any cell sorting. A modified ARM-PCR protocol with three rounds of nested PCR amplified TCRbeta. Using its own MiXCR run on the multiplex PCR reads, TCRdb lists one record per CDR3 protein. The sample holds approximately 90,000 distinct CDR3 sequences; about 70% are singletons and the top ten take around 19%. The sequenced material came from lung tumor tissue. The receptors come from a man in his sixties with non-small cell lung cancer.

Notes on this clonotype: One junction end does not reproduce the germline sequence, and a read error may be involved. The genes are TRBV11-3 and TRBJ2-3, with D possibly called TRBD1 or TRBD2 (5 bases each). The CDR3 is made up of 17 amino acids. Germline V CDR1 and CDR2: SGHNT, YENEEA. The CDR3 region has the DNA TGTGCCAGCAACTTAGAAGGCGCAGTGGGACGAGGAGATACGCAGTATTTT. It yields the protein CASNLEGAVGRGDTQYF.

V and J are TRBV12-3 or TRBV12-4 and TRBJ2-1; 11 bases line up with TRBD2. The V gene end was trimmed by 11 bases and the J gene end by 4 bases; junction bases not matched to a gene: 13. The length of the CDR3 is 16 residues. DNA for the CDR3: TGTGCCTGCGGGTTAGCGGGGGGGCGGCGATACAATGAGCAGTTCTTC. It specifies CACGLAGGRRYNEQFF.

A few counts support this clonotype. The junction shows a germline mismatch at one end, possibly a read error. The chain has TRBV4-3 and TRBJ1-2; D gene ambiguous. From germline, CDR1 is LGHNA and CDR2 YSLEER. This CDR3 has 14 residues. CDR3: CAGSQVLAENGYTF. CDR3 bases: TGCGCCGGCAGCCAAGTTTTGGCAGAGAATGGTTACACCTTC.

Comments on this clonotype: This CDR3 fails to terminate in the conserved phenylalanine or tryptophan, so it likely reflects a read error. The chain has TRBV29-1 and TRBJ2-1; D remains ambiguous. The assigned J gene may be wrong: the sequence end matches TRBJ2-7 better. The CDR3 spans 14 residues. The germline CDR1 and CDR2 sequences are SQVTM and ANQGSEA. CDR3 amino acids: CSVEVGLVGNEQYL. The CDR3 DNA reads as TGCAGCGTTGAAGTCGGGCTAGTAGGCAATGAGCAGTACTTA.

On this clonotype itself: Germline is not matched at one junction end, which may reflect a read error. The CDR3 loop is CASSQEPGQDTDRQYF. CDR3 coding DNA: TGCGCCAGTAGCCAAGAGCCGGGACAAGACACAGATAGGCAATATTTT. The chain is built from TRBV4-3 and TRBJ2-3; a possible D gene is TRBD1 (6 bases). The CDR3 spans 16 residues. From germline, CDR1 is LGHNA and CDR2 YSLEER.

Notes on this clonotype: This may come from a read error, since a much larger clone is one base off. The chain joins TRBV7-8 to TRBJ1-1, with unresolved D. The CDR3 has 11 amino acids. The V end lost 7 bases, the J end lost 14 bases, and 17 bases lay between the germline ends. Germline lookup yields CDR1 SGHVS and CDR2 FQNEAQ. CDR3 nucleotides: TGTGCCAGCATCGCCGGTCCGAGCATCTTCTTT. Its protein product is CASIAGPSIFF.

The V gene is TRBV13, the J gene TRBJ1-3, with D uncertain. Between the trimmed V and J ends, which lost 9 bases and 6 bases, there was a span of 18 bases. Germline V gives CDR1 PRHDT, CDR2 FYEKMQ (reference sequence). The CDR3 consists of 14 residues. This chain's CDR3 is CASSIRASVNTIYF. The CDR3 nucleotides read TGTGCCAGTAGCATAAGGGCAAGTGTAAACACCATATATTTT.